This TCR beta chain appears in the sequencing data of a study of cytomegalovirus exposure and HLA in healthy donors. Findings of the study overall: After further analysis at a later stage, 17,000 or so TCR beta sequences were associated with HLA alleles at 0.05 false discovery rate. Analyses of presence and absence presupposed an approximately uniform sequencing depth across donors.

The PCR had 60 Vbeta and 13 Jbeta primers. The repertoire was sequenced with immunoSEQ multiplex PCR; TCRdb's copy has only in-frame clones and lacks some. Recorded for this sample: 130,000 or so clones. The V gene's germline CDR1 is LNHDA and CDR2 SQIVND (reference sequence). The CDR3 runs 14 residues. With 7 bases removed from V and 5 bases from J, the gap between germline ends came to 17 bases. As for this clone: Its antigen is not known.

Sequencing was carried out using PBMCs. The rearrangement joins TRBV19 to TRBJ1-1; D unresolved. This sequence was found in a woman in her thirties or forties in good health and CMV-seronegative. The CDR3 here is CASTLWGGRTEAFF. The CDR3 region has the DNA TGTGCCAGTACCCTTTGGGGAGGCCGGACTGAAGCTTTCTTT.